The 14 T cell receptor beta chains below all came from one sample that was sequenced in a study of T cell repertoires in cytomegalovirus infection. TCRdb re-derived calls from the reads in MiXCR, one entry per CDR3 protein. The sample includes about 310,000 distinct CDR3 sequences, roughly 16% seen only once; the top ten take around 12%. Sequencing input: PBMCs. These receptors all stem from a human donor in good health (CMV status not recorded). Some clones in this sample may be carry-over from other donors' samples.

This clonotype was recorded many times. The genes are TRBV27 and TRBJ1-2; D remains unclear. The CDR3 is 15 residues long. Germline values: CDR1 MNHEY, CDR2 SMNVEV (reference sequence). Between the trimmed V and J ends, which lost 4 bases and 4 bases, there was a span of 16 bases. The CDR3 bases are TGTGCCAGCAGTTGGACCCAACCGGGCCTCTATGGCTACACCTTC. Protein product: CASSWTQPGLYGYTF.

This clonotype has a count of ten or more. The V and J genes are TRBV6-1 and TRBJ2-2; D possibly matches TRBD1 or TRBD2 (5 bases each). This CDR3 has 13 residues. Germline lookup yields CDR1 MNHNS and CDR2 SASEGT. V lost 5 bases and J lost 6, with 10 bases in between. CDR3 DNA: TGTGCCAGCAGTCCAGGGAGAGCCGGGGAGCTGTTTTTT. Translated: CASSPGRAGELFF.

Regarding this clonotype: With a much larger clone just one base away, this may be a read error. The CDR3 reads CASSSPGQGARETQYF. DNA of the CDR3: TGTGCCAGCAGCTCCCCGGGACAGGGGGCACGAGAGACGCAGTATTTT. The chain is built from TRBV7-2 and TRBJ2-3; 12 positions agree with TRBD1. CDR3 length: 16 amino acids. J lost 9 bases, V lost 4 bases, and 11 bases had no gene match. Per the germline V gene, CDR1 is SGHTA and CDR2 is FQGNSA.

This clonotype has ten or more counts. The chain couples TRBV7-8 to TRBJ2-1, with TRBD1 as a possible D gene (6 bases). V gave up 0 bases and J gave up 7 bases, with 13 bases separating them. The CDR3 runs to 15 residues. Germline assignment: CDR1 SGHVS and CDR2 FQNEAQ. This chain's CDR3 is CASSLAGSTGNEQFF. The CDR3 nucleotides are TGTGCCAGCAGCTTAGCCGGTTCCACAGGGAATGAGCAGTTCTTC.

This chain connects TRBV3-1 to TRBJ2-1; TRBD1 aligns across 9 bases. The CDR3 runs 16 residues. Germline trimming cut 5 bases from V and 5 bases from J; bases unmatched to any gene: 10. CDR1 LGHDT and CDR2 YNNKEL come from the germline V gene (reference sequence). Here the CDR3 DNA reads TGTGCCAGCAGCTCACCCGGGACAGGGTTACACAATGAGCAGTTCTTC. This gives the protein CASSSPGTGLHNEQFF.

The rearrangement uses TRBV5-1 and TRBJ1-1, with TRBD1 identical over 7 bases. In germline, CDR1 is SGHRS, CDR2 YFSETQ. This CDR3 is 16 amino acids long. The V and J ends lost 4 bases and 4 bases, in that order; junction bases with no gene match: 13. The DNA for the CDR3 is TGCGCCAGCAGCCTGCTGACAGGGTATATCGGCACTGAAGCTTTCTTT. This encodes CASSLLTGYIGTEAFF. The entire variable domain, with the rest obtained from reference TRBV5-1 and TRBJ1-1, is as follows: KAGVTQTPRYLIKTRGQQVTLSCSPISGHRSVSWYQQTPGQGLQFLFEYFSETQRNKGNFPGRFSGRQFSNSRSEMNVSTLELGDSALYLCASSLLTGYIGTEAFFGQGTRLTVV.

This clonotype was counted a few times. CDR3 protein: CASSRAPRSGRGYNEQFF. The CDR3 coding sequence is TGCGCCAGCAGCCGGGCCCCGAGGTCAGGGAGAGGTTACAATGAGCAGTTCTTC. The gene calls are TRBV4-1 and TRBJ2-1; D might be TRBD1 or TRBD2, each matching 5 bases. This CDR3 is built from 18 residues. Germline V gene lookup returns CDR1 MGHRA and CDR2 YSYEKL. Trimming cost V 4 bases and J 4 bases, with 23 bases left between them.

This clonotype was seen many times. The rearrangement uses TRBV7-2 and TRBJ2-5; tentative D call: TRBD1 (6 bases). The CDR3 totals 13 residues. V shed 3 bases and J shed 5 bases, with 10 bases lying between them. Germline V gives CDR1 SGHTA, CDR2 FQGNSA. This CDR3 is CASSFSGVETQYF. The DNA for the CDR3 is TGTGCCAGCAGCTTTTCAGGGGTCGAGACCCAGTACTTC. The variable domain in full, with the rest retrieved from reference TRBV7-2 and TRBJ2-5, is GAGVSQSPSNKVTEKGKDVELRCDPISGHTALYWYRQSLGQGLEFLIYFQGNSAPDKSGLPSDRFSAERTGGSVSTLTIQRTQQEDSAVYLCASSFSGVETQYFGPGTRLLVL.

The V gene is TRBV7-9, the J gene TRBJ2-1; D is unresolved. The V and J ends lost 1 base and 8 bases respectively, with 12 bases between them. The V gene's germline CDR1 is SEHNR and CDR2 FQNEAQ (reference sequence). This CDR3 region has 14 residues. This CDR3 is CASSLGAAAHEQFF. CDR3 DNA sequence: TGTGCCAGCAGCTTAGGGGCCGCGGCCCATGAGCAGTTCTTC.

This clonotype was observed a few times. In DNA form, the CDR3 reads TGCAGTGCTAGTTTCAGAGCGGGAGGAGAAAAACTGTTTTTT. Amino acids: CSASFRAGGEKLFF. The chain combines TRBV20-1 with TRBJ1-4; D is unresolved. V gave up 3 bases and J gave up 8 bases, with 16 bases separating them. Germline V CDR1 and CDR2: DFQATT, SNEGSKA (reference sequence). The CDR3 has 14 residues.

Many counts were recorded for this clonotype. The CDR3 sequence: CAIRDRVHYGYTF. The DNA of the CDR3 is TGTGCCATCCGGGACAGGGTCCACTATGGCTACACCTTC. This chain connects TRBV28 to TRBJ1-2; 9 bases line up with TRBD1. The trim removed 10 bases at V and 3 bases at J, leaving 6 bases unmatched. Germline V CDR1 and CDR2: MDHEN, SYDVKM. This CDR3 comprises 13 residues.

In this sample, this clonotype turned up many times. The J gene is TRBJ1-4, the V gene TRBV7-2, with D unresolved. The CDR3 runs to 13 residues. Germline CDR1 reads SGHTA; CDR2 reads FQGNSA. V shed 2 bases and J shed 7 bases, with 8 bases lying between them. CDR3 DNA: TGTGCCAGCAGCTTACAGGAGGGTGAAAAACTGTTTTTT. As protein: CASSLQEGEKLFF.

CDR3 in DNA: TGTGCCAGCAGGACCATTGTAGGCTATGGCTACACCTTC. It encodes CASRTIVGYGYTF. The genes are TRBV7-9 and TRBJ1-2, with D unresolved. CDR1 is SEHNR and CDR2 is FQNEAQ in the germline V gene (reference sequence). The CDR3 covers 13 residues. With 6 bases removed from V and 4 bases from J, the gap between germline ends came to 12 bases.

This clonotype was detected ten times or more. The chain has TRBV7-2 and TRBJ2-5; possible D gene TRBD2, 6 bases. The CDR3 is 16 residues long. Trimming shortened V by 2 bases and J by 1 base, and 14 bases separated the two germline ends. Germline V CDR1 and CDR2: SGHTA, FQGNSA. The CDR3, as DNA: TGTGCCAGCAGCTTATTTGGGGGGATTGTCCAAGAGACCCAGTACTTC. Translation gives CASSLFGGIVQETQYF.